A single sample is the source of the 24 T cell receptor beta chains below, sequenced in a study of shared clonotypes between healthy human individuals. Measured with immunoSEQ multiplex PCR; TCRdb has only the in-frame clones, and not every one. The data hold 150,000 to 200,000 clones, with approximately 70% observed a single time. Sequencing was done on a sample of memory CD4+ T cells sorted from blood. Subset of the sample: CD45RA-negative fraction. These receptors originate from a man younger than 45 in good health.

J is TRBJ2-7 and V is TRBV6-6; D may be TRBD2 (6 bases). CDR1 is MNHNY and CDR2 is SVGAGI in the germline V gene (reference sequence). This CDR3 is built from 15 residues. Trimming cost V 7 bases and J 0 bases, with 16 bases left between them. CDR3 loop: CASMAWDSLSYEQYF. In DNA, the CDR3 is TGTGCCAGCATGGCTTGGGACTCACTCTCCTACGAGCAGTACTTC.

A few counts support this clone. The V call is TRBV2, the J call TRBJ1-5; D gene uncertain. The CDR3 is 15 amino acids. Germline V gives CDR1 SNHLY, CDR2 FYNNEI. Trimming took off 4 bases at V and 2 bases at J, with 12 bases between the two ends. Written as DNA, the CDR3 is TGTGCCAGCAGTGGTTCGGGCGGTGGCAATCAGCCCCAGCATTTT. It codes for CASSGSGGGNQPQHF.

The chain has TRBV19 and TRBJ1-4, with unresolved D. There are 14 residues in the CDR3. Germline CDR1 is LNHDA and CDR2 is SQIVND (reference sequence). V was clipped by 3 bases and J by 6 bases, with 11 bases between them. CDR3 sequence reads: CASSIQRTDEKLFF. The DNA for the CDR3 is TGTGCCAGTAGTATCCAAAGGACGGATGAAAAACTGTTTTTT.

This chain connects TRBV11-1 to TRBJ2-7; perhaps TRBD2 as D (6 bases). The CDR3 has 11 residues. Germline-derived CDR1 and CDR2 are SGHAT and FQDESV (reference sequence). The CDR3 nucleotides read TGTGACCCCAAGGGGACTTACGAGCAGTACTTC. It yields the protein CDPKGTYEQYF.

The chain has TRBV5-3 and TRBJ2-2; 9 bases line up with TRBD2. TRBV5-3 is labeled an ORF, and its function is uncertain. The CDR3 runs 14 residues. J lost 6 bases, V lost 0 bases, and 0 bases had no gene match. Here the CDR3 DNA reads TGTGCCAGAAGCTTGGGCGGGAGGGCCGGGGAGCTGTTTTTT. Amino acids: CARSLGGRAGELFF.

V usage is TRBV28 and J usage is TRBJ1-2; tentatively, D is TRBD1 (6 bases). CDR1 MDHEN and CDR2 SYDVKM come from the germline V gene. This CDR3 has 12 amino acids. V was pared by 5 bases and J by 6 bases, with 10 bases between. CDR3 in amino acids: CASSQTGHGYTF. The DNA of the CDR3 is TGTGCCAGCAGTCAAACAGGGCATGGCTACACCTTC.

V usage is TRBV28 and J usage is TRBJ2-5; D uncertain. The germline V and J ends were trimmed by 7 bases and 2 bases, with 11 bases remaining between them. Germline V CDR1 and CDR2: MDHEN, SYDVKM. The CDR3 loop spans 13 amino acids. The CDR3: CASMVQPQETQYF. The DNA for the CDR3 is TGTGCCAGCATGGTACAGCCACAAGAGACCCAGTACTTC.

This clone turned up a few times. The V and J genes are TRBV28 and TRBJ1-1; 7 bases line up with TRBD1. Germline V gene lookup returns CDR1 MDHEN and CDR2 SYDVKM. The CDR3 spans 14 residues. With V trimmed by 6 bases and J by 3 bases, 7 bases remained unmatched. The CDR3 DNA reads as TGTGCCAGCAGCAAGGACAGGCGGTACACTGAAGCTTTCTTT. The encoded protein is CASSKDRRYTEAFF.

This clone was recorded a few times. The genes are TRBV7-9 and TRBJ2-5, with TRBD2 identical over 8 bases. The CDR3 length is 14 residues. The V segment lost 5 bases and the J segment 1 base; nucleotides outside the gene matches: 3. Germline lookup yields CDR1 SEHNR and CDR2 FQNEAQ (reference sequence). The CDR3 is CASSLTSVQETQYF. CDR3 nucleotide sequence: TGTGCCAGCAGCCTGACTAGCGTCCAAGAGACCCAGTACTTC.

This chain joins TRBV7-6 and TRBJ2-3, with D possibly being TRBD2 (5 bases). This CDR3 contains 14 residues. Per germline, CDR1 SGHVS and CDR2 FNYEAQ. V lost 5 bases, J lost 3 bases, and 12 bases lay in between. In DNA, the CDR3 is TGTGCCAGCAGCGTTGCATCGGGGACAGATACGCAGTATTTT. Translating gives CASSVASGTDTQYF.

V and J are TRBV29-1 and TRBJ2-2, with 8 bases fitting TRBD1. The CDR3 totals 13 residues. Germline values: CDR1 SQVTM, CDR2 ANQGSEA. J was trimmed by 6 bases and V by 7 bases; bases with no gene match: 7. Here the CDR3 reads CSGWTGFAGELFF. The CDR3 DNA reads TGCAGCGGATGGACAGGGTTTGCCGGGGAGCTGTTTTTT.

The CDR3 loop is CASSIDGDSYNEQFF. The CDR3 bases are TGTGCCAGCAGTATTGACGGGGATTCCTACAATGAGCAGTTCTTC. J is TRBJ2-1 and V is TRBV7-2; TRBD2 might be the D (5 bases). Trimming removed 6 bases from V and 1 base from J, with 13 bases in between. CDR3 length: 15 amino acids. Germline lookup yields CDR1 SGHTA and CDR2 FQGNSA. The full variable domain, in which reference TRBV7-2 and TRBJ2-1 provide the parts outside the CDR3, is GAGVSQSPSNKVTEKGKDVELRCDPISGHTALYWYRQSLGQGLEFLIYFQGNSAPDKSGLPSDRFSAERTGGSVSTLTIQRTQQEDSAVYLCASSIDGDSYNEQFFGPGTRLTVL.

This clone was picked up a small number of times. The chain carries TRBV30 and TRBJ2-3; a possible D gene is TRBD2 (5 bases). Germline CDR1 reads GTSNPN; CDR2 reads SVGIG (reference sequence). The CDR3 extends over 15 amino acids. Trimming took off 2 bases at V and 4 bases at J, with 16 bases between the two ends. CDR3 region: CAWSSGSPGSDTQYF. The DNA for the CDR3 is TGTGCCTGGAGTTCCGGGTCCCCGGGGTCAGATACGCAGTATTTT.

J is TRBJ2-3 and V is TRBV18; D remains unclear. This CDR3 spans 14 amino acids. The ends were cut back, 3 bases at V and 0 bases at J, with 7 bases in the middle. CDR1 and CDR2 from the germline V gene are KGHSH and LQKENI. This CDR3 reads CASSPSLSTDTQYF. CDR3 in DNA: TGTGCCAGCTCACCCAGCCTTAGCACAGATACGCAGTATTTT.

This clone was observed a handful of times. J is TRBJ2-3 and V is TRBV4-2; 8 bases align to TRBD1. From germline, CDR1 is LGHNA and CDR2 YNFKEQ. The junction had 5 bases not matched to a gene; V was cut back by 3 bases and J by 0 bases. The length of the CDR3 is 16 residues. The CDR3 DNA sequence: TGTGCCAGCAGCCAGTCCAACAGGGGGAGCACAGATACGCAGTATTTT. It encodes CASSQSNRGSTDTQYF.

CDR3 region: CASSSTSSREQFF. The CDR3, as DNA: TGTGCCAGCAGCTCCACCTCTAGCCGTGAGCAGTTCTTC. V and J are TRBV11-3 and TRBJ2-1; D is possibly TRBD2 (5 bases). V shed 4 bases and J shed 9 bases, with 13 bases lying between them. CDR1 is SGHNT and CDR2 is YENEEA in the germline V gene. The CDR3 sequence is 13 residues long.

This chain connects TRBV18 to TRBJ1-4, with 8 bases lining up with TRBD1. The germline gives CDR1 KGHSH, CDR2 LQKENI. The V segment lost 4 bases and the J segment 11 bases; nucleotides outside the gene matches: 3. CDR3 length: 12 amino acids. In nucleotides, the CDR3 is TGTGCCAGCTCACTTGACAGGGGCAAACTGTTTTTT. Protein: CASSLDRGKLFF.

The CDR3 protein is CASSPREGNIQYF. The CDR3 nucleotides read TGTGCCAGTAGCCCGCGGGAGGGAAACATTCAGTACTTC. The genes are TRBV19 and TRBJ2-4; the match to TRBD2 covers 9 bases. Germline trimming cut 6 bases from V and 6 bases from J; bases unmatched to any gene: 3. The CDR3 sequence is 13 residues long. CDR1 LNHDA and CDR2 SQIVND come from the germline V gene (reference sequence).

The chain joins TRBV6-6 to TRBJ2-1, with D possibly being TRBD1 (6 bases). This CDR3 has 13 residues. Germline CDR1 and CDR2: MNHNY and SVGAGI (reference sequence). Trimming took 5 bases from V and 6 from J, leaving 11 bases between them. The CDR3 region is CASSRGFPNEQFF. Here the CDR3 DNA reads TGTGCCAGCAGTAGGGGGTTTCCCAATGAGCAGTTCTTC.

This clone was counted between two and nine times. The chain has TRBV2 and TRBJ2-7; D assignment may be TRBD1 or TRBD2 (6 bases each). From germline, CDR1 is SNHLY and CDR2 FYNNEI. Trimming took 10 bases from V and 0 from J, leaving 16 bases between them. The CDR3 contains 14 residues. CDR3 sequence: CATIKGGSSYEQYF. DNA of the CDR3: TGTGCCACCATAAAGGGGGGAAGCTCCTACGAGCAGTACTTC.

The chain has TRBV11-2 and TRBJ2-1, with TRBD2 identical over 8 bases. The CDR3 spans 16 residues. Germline loops: CDR1 SGHAT, CDR2 FQNNGV. The V and J ends lost 1 base and 10 bases, in that order; junction bases with no gene match: 12. The CDR3: CASSLVGLAGQGEQFF. DNA for the CDR3: TGTGCCAGCAGCTTAGTTGGCCTAGCGGGTCAAGGGGAGCAGTTCTTC.

The chain joins TRBV30 to TRBJ1-5; D not certain. The CDR3 has 14 amino acids. Germline CDR1 GTSNPN, CDR2 SVGIG (reference sequence). V was pared by 0 bases and J by 4 bases, with 10 bases between. In DNA, the CDR3 is TGTGCCTGGAGTGTTGGCAGCGGTAATCAGCCCCAGCATTTT. Translation: CAWSVGSGNQPQHF.

The chain couples TRBV29-1 to TRBJ2-7; D call uncertain. Per germline, CDR1 SQVTM and CDR2 ANQGSEA. Trimming pared 4 bases from V and 4 bases from J, leaving 17 bases between. This CDR3 is built from 14 residues. This CDR3 reads CSVVSTPPIYEQYF. For the CDR3, the DNA is TGCAGCGTTGTGTCAACCCCTCCGATATACGAGCAGTACTTC.

This chain uses TRBV11-2 with TRBJ1-2; TRBD1 might be the D (6 bases). The V gene's germline CDR1 is SGHAT and CDR2 FQNNGV. The CDR3 consists of 16 residues. Trimming left V 1 base short and J 2 bases short, with 14 bases between. CDR3 coding DNA: TGTGCCAGCAGCTTAGCTCGAGGGGGGTTCAACTATGGCTACACCTTC. Translated, it gives CASSLARGGFNYGYTF.